This T cell receptor (beta chain) was identified in a study of T cell repertoires in cytomegalovirus infection. Overall study context: Epitope selection comprised recently identified HLA-C-restricted CMV epitopes and well-studied HLA-B-restricted CMV epitopes. A matching HLA type, together with CMV infection, was signaled by public TCR beta signatures.

Between the trimmed V and J ends, which lost 5 bases and 10 bases, there was a span of 23 bases. This CDR3 is 15 amino acids long. In germline, CDR1 is SGHVS, CDR2 FNYEAQ. One entry per CDR3 protein, called by TCRdb with MiXCR from the reads. This table has hundreds of thousands of distinct CDR3 sequences, 30% to 40% appearing once. Study findings and constraints: Clonotype analysis showed dominance of the ex vivo response by HLA-C-restricted CMV-specific TCR beta clonotypes.

Many counts were recorded for this clonotype. Its antigen is still unknown. Sample: cultured CD8+ T cells from PBMCs, taken from culture after CMV antigen stimulation. The V and J genes are TRBV7-6 and TRBJ1-1; a weak D match, TRBD1 (5 bases). The clonotype was recovered from a human donor in good health (CMV status not recorded). Some clones in this sample may be carry-over from other donors' samples. CDR3 nucleotides: TGTGCCAGCAGCAATCCCCTGGGCAGGGCTAGGAGAGCTTTCTTT. This translates into CASSNPLGRARRAFF.